Presented here are 19 T cell receptor beta chains from one specimen sequenced in a study of blood T cell repertoires in COVID-19. Clones were read by immunoSEQ multiplex PCR, and TCRdb kept only the in-frame ones, dropping some. The table records 70,000 or so clones, about 85% of them present only once. The sample comprised peripheral blood. The source of these receptors is an elderly man with acute or convalescent COVID-19.

The V call is TRBV6-6, the J call TRBJ2-7; D gene ambiguous. Germline assignment: CDR1 MNHNY and CDR2 SVGAGI (reference sequence). Trimming took 8 bases from V and 0 from J, leaving 11 bases between them. The CDR3 spans 13 residues. CDR3 DNA: TGTGCCAGCCAGAGAACGGGCTCCTACGAGCAGTACTTC. The encoded protein is CASQRTGSYEQYF.

The chain employs TRBV2 and TRBJ2-2, with TRBD2 matching over 7 bases. CDR1 SNHLY and CDR2 FYNNEI come from the germline V gene. The CDR3 has 14 amino acids. J gave up 1 base and V 8 bases, and 4 bases lay outside the gene matches. The CDR3 here is CASCLAVNTGELFF. The DNA of the CDR3 is TGTGCCAGCTGCCTAGCGGTGAACACCGGGGAGCTGTTTTTT.

CDR3: CASSQEGRGYSNQPQHF. CDR3 sequence (DNA): TGCGCCAGCAGCCAAGAAGGCAGGGGATATAGCAATCAGCCCCAGCATTTT. The chain combines TRBV4-1 with TRBJ1-5; the D gene is possibly TRBD1 (6 bases). The CDR3 contains 17 residues. The ends were cut back, 0 bases at V and 0 bases at J, with 12 bases in the middle. The germline CDR1 and CDR2 sequences are MGHRA and YSYEKL.

This clone was seen only a few times. One end of the junction fails to match germline, which may point to a read error. The chain is built from TRBV5-8 and TRBJ1-2; 10 nucleotides align to TRBD1. The CDR3 extends over 16 amino acids. Germline loops: CDR1 SGHTS, CDR2 YDEGEE. This CDR3 reads CASGFRRGQGTHGYTF. CDR3 DNA: TGTGCCAGCGGCTTTAGGAGGGGACAGGGGACCCATGGCTACACCTTC.

The rearrangement links TRBV7-9 to TRBJ2-1, with D maybe TRBD2 (5 bases). The CDR3 totals 16 residues. Germline CDR1 SEHNR, CDR2 FQNEAQ (reference sequence). Trimming took off 5 bases at V and 3 bases at J, with 17 bases between the two ends. The CDR3 sequence: CASSHTTNMIYNEQFF. CDR3 coding DNA: TGTGCCAGCAGCCATACGACTAACATGATCTACAATGAGCAGTTCTTC.

V gene TRBV7-9 combines with J gene TRBJ1-1; D might be TRBD1 (6 bases). Trimming cost V 5 bases and J 11 bases, with 15 bases left between them. Germline V gene lookup returns CDR1 SEHNR and CDR2 FQNEAQ (reference sequence). The CDR3 has 12 residues. CDR3 amino acids: CASSPDRRKAFF. The CDR3 bases are TGTGCCAGCAGCCCAGACAGGCGGAAGGCTTTCTTT.

The chain links TRBV2 to TRBJ2-7; 13 bases map to TRBD2. With 7 bases clipped from V and 1 base from J, the junction kept 10 bases outside the gene matches. Germline V CDR1 and CDR2: SNHLY, FYNNEI. The CDR3 spans 17 residues. In DNA form, the CDR3 reads TGTGCCAGCAACCGACTAGCGGGAGGATCGGGTTCCTACGAGCAGTACTTC. Its translation is CASNRLAGGSGSYEQYF. The complete variable domain, with remaining parts taken from reference TRBV2 and TRBJ2-7, reads EPEVTQTPSHQVTQMGQEVILRCVPISNHLYFYWYRQILGQKVEFLVSFYNNEISEKSEIFDDQFSVERPDGSNFTLKIRSTKLEDSAMYFCASNRLAGGSGSYEQYFGPGTRLTVT.

The chain links TRBV6-5 to TRBJ2-7, with D possibly being TRBD1 (6 bases). CDR1 MNHEY and CDR2 SVGAGI come from the germline V gene. Trimming removed 7 bases at V and 6 bases at J, with 16 bases between. The CDR3 has 13 amino acids. The CDR3 coding sequence is TGTGCCAGCAATGCTGGCAGGGGTCGCGAGCAGTACTTC. Its translation: CASNAGRGREQYF.

CDR3 region: CASSPPPGLPYNEQFF. CDR3 nucleotides: TGCGCCAGCAGCCCTCCCCCGGGACTTCCCTACAATGAGCAGTTCTTC. This rearrangement joins TRBV5-1 to TRBJ2-1, with D maybe TRBD2 (6 bases). The CDR3 length is 16 residues. The germline V gene has CDR1 SGHRS and CDR2 YFSETQ. V was shortened by 4 bases and J by 2 bases, with 16 bases between the two germline ends.

The chain carries TRBV5-6 and TRBJ1-5, with D hard to call. Germline V gene sequence: CDR1 SGHDT, CDR2 YYEEEE. CDR3 size: 12 residues. The V and J ends lost 3 bases and 5 bases respectively, with 6 bases between them. CDR3 nucleotides: TGTGCCAGCAGCTCCTCCGATCAGCCCCAGCATTTT. Protein: CASSSSDQPQHF.

A single count supports this clone. The chain combines TRBV5-5 with TRBJ2-7; 7 nucleotides match TRBD1. Germline CDR1 is SGHKS and CDR2 is YYEKEE (reference sequence). V gave up 6 bases and J gave up 3 bases; unmatched junction bases: 6. This CDR3 comprises 13 residues. The CDR3 region is CASKPGQSYEQYF. DNA for the CDR3: TGTGCCAGCAAACCGGGACAGAGCTACGAGCAGTACTTC.

The gene calls are TRBV11-3 and TRBJ2-1; 7 bases fit TRBD2. CDR3 length: 16 residues. Losses at the gene ends were 0 bases for V and 3 bases for J; bases not matched to a gene: 5. Per the germline V gene, CDR1 is SGHNT and CDR2 is YENEEA. The CDR3 region is CASSLEASGGYNEQFF. CDR3 bases: TGTGCCAGCAGCTTAGAGGCTAGCGGAGGCTACAATGAGCAGTTCTTC. The full variable domain, completed using reference TRBV11-3 and TRBJ2-1, is EAGVVQSPRYKIIEKKQPVAFWCNPISGHNTLYWYLQNLGQGPELLIRYENEEAVDDSQLPKDRFSAERLKGVDSTLKIQPAELGDSAVYLCASSLEASGGYNEQFFGPGTRLTVL.

The chain joins TRBV6-6 to TRBJ1-1; D is unresolved. Looked up from germline, CDR1 is MNHNY and CDR2 is SVGAGI (reference sequence). This CDR3 contains 16 residues. With 2 bases removed from V and 1 base from J, the gap between germline ends came to 14 bases. As DNA, the CDR3 is TGTGCCAGCAGTTACGGAGAGTCGAACGGGAACACTGAAGCTTTCTTT. Protein product: CASSYGESNGNTEAFF.

The V and J genes are TRBV5-1 and TRBJ2-4; 12 bases match TRBD1. The CDR3 runs to 17 residues. With V trimmed by 4 bases and J by 1 base, 6 bases remained unmatched. Germline CDR1 is SGHRS and CDR2 is YFSETQ. In DNA, the CDR3 is TGCGCCAGCAGCCAGGGACAGGGGGCGAGGGCCAAAAACATTCAGTACTTC. Translating gives CASSQGQGARAKNIQYF.

The J gene is TRBJ1-1, the V gene TRBV24-1; 8 bases agree with TRBD1. Trimming took 7 bases from V and 2 from J; bases not matched to a gene: 2. The germline V gene encodes CDR1 KGHDR and CDR2 SFDVKD. This CDR3 spans 13 amino acids. The chain's CDR3 is CATRGQANTEAFF. CDR3 DNA: TGTGCCACCAGGGGACAGGCTAACACTGAAGCTTTCTTT.

The gene calls are TRBV6-1 and TRBJ2-5; the match to TRBD2 covers 14 bases. The CDR3 is made up of 17 amino acids. The V gene end was trimmed by 2 bases and the J gene end by 5 bases; junction bases not matched to a gene: 7. Per germline, CDR1 MNHNS and CDR2 SASEGT. CDR3 sequence reads: CASSESGTSGSWETQYF. DNA for the CDR3: TGTGCCAGCAGTGAAAGTGGGACTAGCGGGAGCTGGGAGACCCAGTACTTC.

The chain combines TRBV19 with TRBJ1-5; D might be TRBD1 (6 bases). Trimming left V 1 base short and J 1 base short, with 11 bases between. The CDR3 has 16 amino acids. Germline V gives CDR1 LNHDA, CDR2 SQIVND (reference sequence). Written as DNA, the CDR3 is TGTGCCAGTAGTATAGTCCCACAGGGAAGCAATCAGCCCCAGCATTTT. This gives the protein CASSIVPQGSNQPQHF.

The J gene is TRBJ1-4, the V gene TRBV5-1; D is unresolved. Trimming took off 0 bases at V and 8 bases at J, with 14 bases between the two ends. The CDR3 has 15 amino acids. The germline CDR1 and CDR2 sequences are SGHRS and YFSETQ. CDR3 bases: TGCGCCAGCAGCTTGGCCGGCGGGGAAAGGGAAAAACTGTTTTTT. Translated, it gives CASSLAGGEREKLFF. Together with reference TRBV5-1 and TRBJ1-4, the CDR3 gives the full variable domain: KAGVTQTPRYLIKTRGQQVTLSCSPISGHRSVSWYQQTPGQGLQFLFEYFSETQRNKGNFPGRFSGRQFSNSRSEMNVSTLELGDSALYLCASSLAGGEREKLFFGSGTQLSVL.

The rearrangement joins TRBV5-8 to TRBJ1-2; 7 bases map to TRBD1. V was clipped by 7 bases and J by 5 bases; unmatched bases: 14. The CDR3 spans 15 residues. CDR1 is SGHTS and CDR2 is YDEGEE in the germline V gene. The CDR3 reads CASPRTGNMLYGYTF. Written as DNA, the CDR3 is TGTGCCAGCCCTCGGACAGGCAACATGCTTTATGGCTACACCTTC.